This T cell receptor beta chain was captured in a study of T cell repertoires in cytomegalovirus infection. Study-wide context: CMV infection together with matching HLA type was indicated by public TCR beta signatures.

TCRdb passed the reads through MiXCR, listing each CDR3 protein once. This sample has more than 200,000 distinct CDR3 sequences, with 9.1% found just once. This clonotype was detected many times. The CDR3 has 15 amino acids. Germline V lookup: CDR1 SGHTA, CDR2 FQGNSA. The V and J ends lost 2 bases and 6 bases respectively, with 11 bases between them. This chain uses TRBV7-2 with TRBJ1-6; D perhaps matches TRBD1 (5 bases). Sequencing was carried out using PBMCs. The receptor comes from a human donor in good health (CMV status not recorded). Some clones in this sample may be carry-over from other donors' samples. CDR3 coding DNA: TGTGCCAGCAGCTTATGGAGTGGGGCTAATTCACCCCTCCACTTT. Residues: CASSLWSGANSPLHF. The full variable domain, with the rest looked up from reference TRBV7-2 and TRBJ1-6, is GAGVSQSPSNKVTEKGKDVELRCDPISGHTALYWYRQSLGQGLEFLIYFQGNSAPDKSGLPSDRFSAERTGGSVSTLTIQRTQQEDSAVYLCASSLWSGANSPLHFGNGTRLTVT.